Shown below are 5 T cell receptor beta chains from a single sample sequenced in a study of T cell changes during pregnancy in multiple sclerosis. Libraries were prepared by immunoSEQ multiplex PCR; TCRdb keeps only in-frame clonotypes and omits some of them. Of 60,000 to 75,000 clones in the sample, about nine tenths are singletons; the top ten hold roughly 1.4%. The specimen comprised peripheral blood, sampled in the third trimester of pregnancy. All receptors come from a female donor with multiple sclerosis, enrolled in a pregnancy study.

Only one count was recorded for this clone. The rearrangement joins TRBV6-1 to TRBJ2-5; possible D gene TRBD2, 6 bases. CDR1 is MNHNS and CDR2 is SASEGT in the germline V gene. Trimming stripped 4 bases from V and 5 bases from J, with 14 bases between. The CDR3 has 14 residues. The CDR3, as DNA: TGTGCCAGCAGTGCGGGCAGCGGGTGGGAGACCCAGTACTTC. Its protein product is CASSAGSGWETQYF.

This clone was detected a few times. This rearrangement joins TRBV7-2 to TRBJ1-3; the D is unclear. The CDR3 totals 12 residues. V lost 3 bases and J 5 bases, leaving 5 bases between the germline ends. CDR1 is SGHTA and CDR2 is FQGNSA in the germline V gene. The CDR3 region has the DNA TGTGCCAGCAGCTTTGGGCGAAACACCATATATTTT. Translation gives CASSFGRNTIYF.

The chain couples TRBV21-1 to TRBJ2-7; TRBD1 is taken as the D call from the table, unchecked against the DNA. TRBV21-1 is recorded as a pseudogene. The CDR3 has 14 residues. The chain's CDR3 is CASSPKGQASTSDF. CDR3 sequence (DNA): TGTGCCAGCAGCCCCAAGGGACAGGCCTCCACATCCGACTTC.

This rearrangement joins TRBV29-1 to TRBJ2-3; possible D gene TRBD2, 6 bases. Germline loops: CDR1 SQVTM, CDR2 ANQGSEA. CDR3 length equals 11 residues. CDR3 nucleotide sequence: TGCAGTGGGGAGGAGGTGGATACGCAGTATTTT. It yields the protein CSGEEVDTQYF.

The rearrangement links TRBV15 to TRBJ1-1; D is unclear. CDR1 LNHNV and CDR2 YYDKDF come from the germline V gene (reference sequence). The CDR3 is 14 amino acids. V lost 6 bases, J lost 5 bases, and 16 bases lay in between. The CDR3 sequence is CATRTGGVVTEAFF. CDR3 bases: TGTGCCACCAGAACTGGCGGGGTGGTTACTGAAGCTTTCTTT.